This TCR beta chain was identified in a study of long-term antiretroviral therapy in people with HIV (dated 2022 in TCRdb). For the study in its entirety: Collection of the earliest samples took place about a decade ahead of the 2015 WHO recommendation for immediate ART, at a time when ART was typically delayed until CD4 counts fell. No cross-contamination during QIAcube processing was seen in test extractions of a monoclonal T-cell line run alongside 33 polyclonal samples. From 25 to 30 adults with confirmed HIV infection, the cohort provided 192 cryopreserved PBMC samples, gathered serially across a mean of approximately six years (range 1-12). Of the 30 to 35 participants with HIV, fewer than twelve were female. Whether ART initiation and durable HIV suppression were associated with changes in peripheral blood TRB repertoire composition and diversity was tested in a retrospective serial study. Broader findings and caveats from the paper: The repertoire was dominated across all time points by expanded TRB clones identified before ART initiation, although this dominance was seen to fluctuate and to decrease in many PLHIV after ART. Starting ART was linked to a significant rise in TRB diversity, yet even with long-term ART the diversity remained significantly lower than in transplant donor controls. Because pre-ART samples had limited cell numbers, unsorted PBMC were profiled rather than sorted CD4+ and CD8+ T cells. The samples were dated from about 2004 to 2017, and the ART regimens that were used may be less effective than current ART regimens. Compared with controls, HIV repertoires had narrower CDR3 length ranges, and the network structure pointed to an antigen-experienced repertoire that shifted only slightly toward naive after ART. No data were available on ART adherence, viral resistance or therapy changes, limiting inferences about post-ART repertoire changes. Limited PBMC availability meant only the TCR beta chain was sequenced, without alpha chain pairing.

Notes on this clone: Its antigen specificity is not known. Per-base quality was not reported, and no clone a single base away is much larger than it.

Participants were included only if at least one PBMC sample before ART initiation and at least two post-ART samples were available. Treatment was received in the United States of America by all participants with HIV. Before DNA extraction, cryopreserved samples containing about 0.9-10 million PBMC were thawed and washed. At the time of the earliest PBMC sample, participants with HIV were aged between about 23 and 54 years. Per participant, PBMC samples came from 1-4 timepoints prior to ART initiation and 2-8 timepoints following ART initiation, for a median of 7 samples. For every participant, serial HIV viral load, CD4+ T-cell count, ART history and demographic data were obtained. Using a Qiagen kit on a QIAcube, genomic DNA was extracted from unsorted PBMC, with samples processed in batches of 12. The immunoSEQ hsTCRB v3.0 assay was used at survey level resolution to sequence the TRB variable region. The target sequencing depth for TRB was roughly 35,000-50,000 T-cell genomes per sample. Pooled TRB libraries were sequenced on an Illumina MiSeq with a v3 150-cycle kit. On the authors' methods: Repertoire analysis was performed in R inside a reproducible Nextflow workflow that covered QC, data transformation and analysis. LymphoSeq2, an R package for exploring AIRR-Seq data, was used to implement custom analyses. After excluding a few samples that yielded fewer than 5000 total TRB sequences, 190 or so HIV repertoires remained for analysis. Among the 170 to 200 retained HIV repertoires, 59 were collected before ART initiation and approximately 130 were collected after ART initiation. Repertoires were downsampled to 5000 TRB nucleotide sequences, with summary statistics averaged over 100 downsampling iterations. Only TRB sequences with CDR3 regions of at least seven amino acids were retained for analysis. A Shannon entropy-derived clonality score and the Gini coefficient were used to measure diversity. In repertoire networks, the top 5000 CDR3 amino acid sequences were linked whenever an edit distance of one separated two sequences. Antigen specificity groups and MHC restriction were predicted for TRB CDR3 amino acid sequences with GLIPH2. CDR3 amino acid sequences were matched against VDJdb and McPAS-TCR to flag known CMV, EBV, HIV or tissue antigen associations. Pre-ART, post-ART and control groups were compared with Wilcoxon signed-rank tests and Holm-Bonferroni correction. Entries here come from immuneACCESS through TCRdb and include only in-frame sequences with V and J called. Some clones fail to appear in such tables; in the studies checked, an unresolved V gene covers under half of the shortfall, and the cause of the remainder is unknown. D and trimming were read from the DNA, whereas the V and J calls and clone size are those reported in that table. Within this sample are tens of thousands of clones, with nearly 97% of them counted one time only. More than 8% of the sample is held by the ten biggest clonotypes.

V loses 4 bases, J loses 1 base, and the germline ends lie 11 bases apart. The CDR3 runs 15 amino acids, cysteine and phenylalanine included. Only CDR3 DNA is held: 45 bases, read in frame from base 1. CDR1 and CDR2 (SGDLS, YYNGEE) derive from the germline V gene. The sample here was unsorted PBMCs, taken 5.3 years after starting antiretroviral therapy. This clonotype was obtained from a man between 25 and 39 years old with HIV. The rearrangement joined TRBV9 to TRBJ2-2; TRBD2 is possibly the D segment (6 matching bases). The CDR3 region: CASSRWGGNTGELFF. The DNA is as follows: TGTGCCAGCAGCCGCTGGGGAGGGAACACCGGGGAGCTGTTTTTT.